This is a list of T cell receptor beta chains from one sample in a study of CD8+CD57+ T cells in acquired aplastic anemia. One entry per CDR3 protein results from TCRdb running MiXCR on the reads. The table records 150,000 to 200,000 distinct CDR3 sequences, more than 40% of them present only once. The sample taken for sequencing was sorted CD4+, CD8+, or CD8+CD57+ T cells (not recorded which) from PBMCs. The receptors originated from a human donor with aplastic anemia. Both conserved end residues are part of each CDR3. Fields, in order: V gene, J gene, clone size, D gene, CDR3 length, CDR3 protein, CDR3 DNA. D genes are given only for firm matches. The size field is filled for only some rows; it gives once, few, many or a size class.

v_gene: TRBV5-3; j_gene: TRBJ2-7; abundance: -; d_gene: -; len: 12; CDR3aa: CASSLAAYEQYF; CDR3nt: TGTGCCAGCAGCTTGGCGGCCTACGAGCAGTACTTC
v_gene: TRBV7-9; j_gene: TRBJ1-6; abundance: -; d_gene: -; len: 15; CDR3aa: CASSFHQGDNSPLHF; CDR3nt: TGTGCCAGCAGCTTTCATCAGGGCGACAATTCACCCCTCCACTTT
v_gene: TRBV5-4; j_gene: TRBJ2-3; abundance: few; d_gene: -; len: 17; CDR3aa: CASSSRLGPGAPDTQYF; CDR3nt: TGTGCCAGCAGCTCACGCTTAGGGCCGGGAGCCCCCGATACGCAGTATTTT
v_gene: TRBV10-3; j_gene: TRBJ2-3; abundance: few; d_gene: -; len: 13; CDR3aa: CAISESAEDTQYF; CDR3nt: TGTGCCATCAGTGAGAGCGCAGAAGATACGCAGTATTTT
v_gene: TRBV6-5; j_gene: TRBJ1-5; abundance: -; d_gene: TRBD1; len: 15; CDR3aa: CASSLGDRGLQPQHF; CDR3nt: TGTGCCAGCAGTTTAGGGGACAGGGGGCTTCAGCCCCAGCATTTT
v_gene: TRBV10-3; j_gene: TRBJ2-3; abundance: -; d_gene: -; len: 11; CDR3aa: CAISGPGQQYF; CDR3nt: TGTGCCATCAGTGGACCGGGACAGCAGTATTTT
v_gene: TRBV14; j_gene: TRBJ2-7; abundance: many; d_gene: -; len: 12; CDR3aa: CASSQLAYEQYF; CDR3nt: TGTGCCAGCAGCCAGCTGGCCTACGAGCAGTACTTC
v_gene: TRBV19; j_gene: TRBJ1-2; abundance: -; d_gene: TRBD1; len: 12; CDR3aa: CAISQGGYGYTF; CDR3nt: TGTGCCATTTCACAGGGGGGGTATGGCTACACCTTC
v_gene: TRBV29-1; j_gene: TRBJ2-7; abundance: many; d_gene: -; len: 11; CDR3aa: CSVEELSEQYF; CDR3nt: TGCAGCGTTGAGGAGTTGTCCGAGCAGTACTTC
v_gene: TRBV7-9; j_gene: TRBJ1-1; abundance: -; d_gene: -; len: 14; CDR3aa: CASSSTRANTEAFF; CDR3nt: TGTGCCAGCAGCTCGACAAGGGCGAACACTGAAGCTTTCTTT
v_gene: TRBV20-1; j_gene: TRBJ1-1; abundance: many; d_gene: -; len: 12; CDR3aa: CSARDSSTEAFF; CDR3nt: TGCAGTGCTAGAGATTCAAGCACTGAAGCTTTCTTT
v_gene: TRBV7-9; j_gene: TRBJ1-4; abundance: -; d_gene: -; len: 15; CDR3aa: CASSLKQATNEKLFF; CDR3nt: TGTGCCAGCAGCTTGAAACAGGCCACTAATGAAAAACTGTTTTTT
v_gene: TRBV19; j_gene: TRBJ1-1; abundance: few; d_gene: -; len: 10; CDR3aa: CASRQGRAFF; CDR3nt: TGTGCCAGTAGGCAGGGGAGAGCTTTCTTT
v_gene: TRBV11-2; j_gene: TRBJ2-2; abundance: -; d_gene: TRBD1; len: 17; CDR3aa: CASSLMVGTENTGELFF; CDR3nt: TGTGCCAGCAGCTTGATGGTTGGGACAGAGAACACCGGGGAGCTGTTTTTT
v_gene: TRBV7-2; j_gene: TRBJ1-1; abundance: -; d_gene: -; len: 14; CDR3aa: CASSQARGNTEAFF; CDR3nt: TGTGCCAGCAGCCAAGCGCGGGGTAACACTGAAGCTTTCTTT